What follows are 3 T cell receptor beta chains derived from one specimen sequenced in a study of beta chain features in type 1 diabetes. Expressed TCRB transcripts were sequenced after all isolated RNA was converted to cDNA. Generated by immunoSEQ multiplex PCR, the TCRdb table keeps only in-frame clones and is missing some. The profile shows around 500,000 clones, 10% to 12% of them singletons. Specimen: naive CD4+ T cells from blood. The receptors stem from a woman aged 18 to 35 in good health.

The genes are TRBV7-2 and TRBJ2-6, with D perhaps matching TRBD1 or TRBD2 (6 bases each). The CDR3 runs to 16 residues. The V gene's germline CDR1 is SGHTA and CDR2 FQGNSA. Between the trimmed V and J ends, which lost 1 base and 4 bases, there was a span of 11 bases. CDR3 protein: CASSLVRGAGANVLTF. The CDR3, as DNA: TGTGCCAGCAGCTTAGTGAGGGGGGCCGGGGCCAACGTCCTGACTTTC.

This clone came up a few times. CDR3 bases: TGTGCCAGCTCGGCAGACAGACAGACCTACGAGCAGTACTTC. As protein: CASSADRQTYEQYF. The rearrangement joins TRBV18 to TRBJ2-7; D may be TRBD1 (5 bases). V gave up 6 bases and J gave up 2 bases, with 14 bases separating them. The CDR3 runs to 14 residues. Germline lookup yields CDR1 KGHSH and CDR2 LQKENI.

Remarks on this clone: Other DNA sequences in this specimen translate into the identical CDR3. The chain employs TRBV20-1 and TRBJ2-3, with no clear D. The CDR3 totals 11 residues. Looked up from germline, CDR1 is DFQATT and CDR2 is SNEGSKA (reference sequence). V was trimmed by 0 bases and J by 6 bases, leaving 4 bases between them. The CDR3 nucleotides are TGCAGTGCTAGAGAGCGGGATACGCAGTATTTT. Protein: CSARERDTQYF.